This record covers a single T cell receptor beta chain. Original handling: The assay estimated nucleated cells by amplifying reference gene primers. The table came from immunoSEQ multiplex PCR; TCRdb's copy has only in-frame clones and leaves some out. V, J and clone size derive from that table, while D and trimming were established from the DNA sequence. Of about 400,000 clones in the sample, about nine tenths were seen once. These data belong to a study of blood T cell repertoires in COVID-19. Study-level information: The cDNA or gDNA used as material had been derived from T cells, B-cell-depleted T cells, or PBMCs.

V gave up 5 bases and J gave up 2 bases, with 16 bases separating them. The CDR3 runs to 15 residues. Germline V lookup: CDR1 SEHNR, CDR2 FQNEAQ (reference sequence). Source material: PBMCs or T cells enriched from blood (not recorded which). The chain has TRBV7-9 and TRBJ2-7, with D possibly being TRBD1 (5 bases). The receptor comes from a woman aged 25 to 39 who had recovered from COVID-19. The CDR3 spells CASSQVPDKTYEQYF. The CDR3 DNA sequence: TGTGCCAGCAGCCAGGTTCCGGACAAGACCTACGAGCAGTACTTC.